This T cell receptor beta chain emerged from a study of blood T cells in healthy people across ages. With a J-beta primer mix and a sample-barcoded 5' primer, a second PCR ran about 7 to 12 cycles. Using its own MiXCR run on the 5' RACE reads, TCRdb lists one record per CDR3 protein. Here the sample spans more than 1.4 million distinct CDR3 sequences, 42% being singletons. CDR3 size: 15 residues. The germline V gene has CDR1 SGHRS and CDR2 YFSETQ. The junction had 3 bases not matched to a gene; V was cut back by 5 bases and J by 0 bases. Isolated PBMCs totaled at least 6 million in each sample. Extractions gave at least 5.5 micrograms of total RNA per sample.

This rearrangement joins TRBV5-1 to TRBJ1-1; the match to TRBD1 covers 11 bases. The sequencing sample was made of blood. This TCR came from a woman younger than 30 in good health. This chain's CDR3 is CASRDRGLLNTEAFF. The CDR3 bases are TGCGCCAGCAGGGACAGGGGGCTCTTGAACACTGAAGCTTTCTTT.